A selection of T cell receptor beta chains follows, all from one sample in a study of blood T cell repertoires in COVID-19. Method: immunoSEQ multiplex PCR; TCRdb's copy keeps in-frame clones and lacks some. The sample has 250,000 or so clones; 85% are singletons. Sequencing was done on a sample of PBMCs or T cells enriched from blood (not recorded which). The receptor set was obtained from a woman in her fifties or sixties who had been exposed to COVID-19. CDR3s include the opening cysteine and the closing phenylalanine or tryptophan. A D gene is named only where the DNA matches it firmly. The listing skips clone size in some rows; elsewhere it reads once, few, many or a size class.

CDR3 length: 14
J gene: TRBJ2-2
D gene: .
clone size: .
V gene: TRBV5-4
CDR3 protein: CASSLPGGTGELFF

CDR3 length: 11
J gene: TRBJ1-1
D gene: .
clone size: .
V gene: TRBV20-1
CDR3 protein: CSARLNTEAFF

CDR3 length: 14
J gene: TRBJ2-7
D gene: .
clone size: .
V gene: TRBV5-4
CDR3 protein: CASSFYGRTYEQYF

CDR3 length: 14
J gene: TRBJ1-1
D gene: .
clone size: .
V gene: TRBV19
CDR3 protein: CASTALGGEAEAFF

CDR3 length: 14
J gene: TRBJ1-5
D gene: TRBD1
clone size: .
V gene: TRBV9
CDR3 protein: CASSGGTANQPQHF

CDR3 length: 15
J gene: TRBJ2-1
D gene: TRBD2
clone size: .
V gene: TRBV5-6
CDR3 protein: CASSPSGGAIYEQFF

CDR3 length: 14
J gene: TRBJ1-2
D gene: TRBD1
clone size: .
V gene: TRBV18
CDR3 protein: CASSRDSPNYGYTF

CDR3 length: 15
J gene: TRBJ2-4
D gene: TRBD2
clone size: .
V gene: TRBV5-4
CDR3 protein: CASSAGREAKNIQYF

CDR3 length: 11
J gene: TRBJ1-2
D gene: .
clone size: .
V gene: TRBV18
CDR3 protein: CASSPESGYTF

CDR3 length: 19
J gene: TRBJ2-3
D gene: TRBD2
clone size: .
V gene: TRBV7-9
CDR3 protein: CASSPGGGAGVISTDTQYF

CDR3 length: 15
J gene: TRBJ1-1
D gene: .
clone size: .
V gene: TRBV15
CDR3 protein: CATSRGTREGTEAFF

CDR3 length: 12
J gene: TRBJ2-5
D gene: .
clone size: .
V gene: TRBV18
CDR3 protein: CASSAERETQYF

CDR3 length: 19
J gene: TRBJ1-3
D gene: TRBD1
clone size: .
V gene: TRBV7-2
CDR3 protein: CASSLGPGFVGQGGNTIYF

CDR3 length: 14
J gene: TRBJ2-5
D gene: .
clone size: .
V gene: TRBV9
CDR3 protein: CASSVGVGPETQYF

CDR3 length: 15
J gene: TRBJ1-1
D gene: TRBD1
clone size: .
V gene: TRBV4-2
CDR3 protein: CASSHLTGKNTEAFF

CDR3 length: 13
J gene: TRBJ2-7
D gene: .
clone size: .
V gene: TRBV3-1/TRBV3-2
CDR3 protein: CASSLDDSYEQYF

CDR3 length: 13
J gene: TRBJ1-1
D gene: .
clone size: .
V gene: TRBV3-1/TRBV3-2
CDR3 protein: CASRRTENTEAFF

CDR3 length: 16
J gene: TRBJ2-1
D gene: TRBD2
clone size: .
V gene: TRBV18
CDR3 protein: CASSPTSGGQYNEQFF

CDR3 length: 15
J gene: TRBJ1-1
D gene: .
clone size: .
V gene: TRBV6-1
CDR3 protein: CASSEVGAMNTEAFF

CDR3 length: 13
J gene: TRBJ2-5
D gene: .
clone size: once
V gene: TRBV24-1
CDR3 protein: CAPYRSHQETQYF

CDR3 length: 13
J gene: TRBJ2-1
D gene: TRBD1
clone size: .
V gene: TRBV28
CDR3 protein: CASSPRQGNEQFF

CDR3 length: 14
J gene: TRBJ1-4
D gene: .
clone size: .
V gene: TRBV7-2
CDR3 protein: CASSPQVGNEKLFF

CDR3 length: 13
J gene: TRBJ1-2
D gene: .
clone size: .
V gene: TRBV6-5
CDR3 protein: CASSYSGGDGYTF

CDR3 length: 15
J gene: TRBJ1-2
D gene: .
clone size: .
V gene: TRBV11-2
CDR3 protein: CASSLDSGQNYGYTF

CDR3 length: 15
J gene: TRBJ2-2
D gene: TRBD1
clone size: .
V gene: TRBV5-1
CDR3 protein: CASSSGQGGTGELFF

CDR3 length: 12
J gene: TRBJ1-4
D gene: .
clone size: .
V gene: TRBV29-1
CDR3 protein: CSVDRGGEKLFF

CDR3 length: 16
J gene: TRBJ2-2
D gene: TRBD1
clone size: .
V gene: TRBV7-9
CDR3 protein: CASSSWDRESTGELFF

CDR3 length: 14
J gene: TRBJ1-6
D gene: TRBD1
clone size: .
V gene: TRBV7-2
CDR3 protein: CASRDRGRNSPLHF

CDR3 length: 13
J gene: TRBJ2-7
D gene: TRBD1
clone size: .
V gene: TRBV30
CDR3 protein: CAWRLSTGNEQYF

CDR3 length: 18
J gene: TRBJ2-1
D gene: TRBD2
clone size: .
V gene: TRBV19
CDR3 protein: CASSLRLAGGSHRNEQFF

CDR3 length: 15
J gene: TRBJ1-2
D gene: .
clone size: once
V gene: TRBV28
CDR3 protein: CASSSLQAGNYGYTF

CDR3 length: 14
J gene: TRBJ2-2
D gene: TRBD1
clone size: .
V gene: TRBV29-1
CDR3 protein: CSVEGQGNTGELFF

CDR3 length: 13
J gene: TRBJ1-1
D gene: .
clone size: .
V gene: TRBV3-1/TRBV3-2
CDR3 protein: CASSRAHGTEAFF

CDR3 length: 15
J gene: TRBJ1-4
D gene: .
clone size: .
V gene: TRBV28
CDR3 protein: CASRSQTAGNEKLFF

CDR3 length: 16
J gene: TRBJ2-6
D gene: .
clone size: .
V gene: TRBV11-2
CDR3 protein: CASGNRALAGANVLTF

CDR3 length: 15
J gene: TRBJ1-2
D gene: .
clone size: .
V gene: TRBV5-4
CDR3 protein: CASSLGQGLGYGYTF

CDR3 length: 17
J gene: TRBJ1-1
D gene: TRBD1
clone size: .
V gene: TRBV10-3
CDR3 protein: CAISDLKEGGVLAEAFF

CDR3 length: 15
J gene: TRBJ1-2
D gene: .
clone size: few
V gene: TRBV10-3
CDR3 protein: CAISESSQGGYGYTF